Listed below are T cell receptor beta chains from one sample, sequenced in a study of shared clonotypes between healthy human individuals. The assay was immunoSEQ multiplex PCR, and TCRdb's table has in-frame clones only and misses some. The repertoire has 550,000 to 750,000 clones, roughly 95% of them found once; the top ten carry around 0.097%. The sequenced sample consisted of naive CD8+ T cells sorted from blood. The receptors were sampled from a woman aged 30 to 39 in good health. Both conserved end residues are part of each CDR3. The order of the fields is clone size, CDR3 length, J gene, V gene, D gene, CDR3 DNA, CDR3 protein. A D gene is named only where the DNA matches it firmly. Expanded clones are given a class, and other clones once, few, many or no size at all.

>NA|16|TRBJ2-3|TRBV7-9|NA
TGTGCCAGCAGCACGACGAGACAGACCCGCACAGATACGCAGTATTTT
CASSTTRQTRTDTQYF
>NA|13|TRBJ2-1|TRBV7-9|NA
TGTGCCAGCAGCTTCGGAGCTGGGAATGAGCAGTTCTTC
CASSFGAGNEQFF
>NA|14|TRBJ1-5|TRBV28|NA
TGTGCCAGCAGTTTACAGTGGAGCAATCAGCCCCAGCATTTT
CASSLQWSNQPQHF
>NA|11|TRBJ2-5|TRBV28|NA
TGTGCCAGCAGTTTATGGGGAGAGCAGTACTTC
CASSLWGEQYF
>NA|15|TRBJ2-1|TRBV7-6|TRBD2
TGTGCCAGCAGCCCAGGGACTAGCGGGAGTAATGAGCAGTTCTTC
CASSPGTSGSNEQFF
>NA|14|TRBJ2-7|TRBV28|TRBD2
TGTGCCAGCAGTTTGGTAGCGGGGGCCTACGAGCAGTACTTC
CASSLVAGAYEQYF
>NA|11|TRBJ1-1|TRBV15|NA
TGTGCCACCAGCAGAGACAACCAAGCTTTCTTT
CATSRDNQAFF
>NA|13|TRBJ2-7|TRBV7-6|TRBD2
TGTGCCAGCAGCTTAGGGGGGGGGAACGAGCAGTACTTC
CASSLGGGNEQYF
>NA|15|TRBJ1-1|TRBV27|NA
TGTGCCAGCAGTCCACCTACAGTACCCAACACTGAAGCTTTCTTT
CASSPPTVPNTEAFF
>NA|17|TRBJ2-3|TRBV5-6|TRBD2
TGTGCCAGCAGCCTATCACTAGCGGGAGTTAGCACAGATACGCAGTATTTT
CASSLSLAGVSTDTQYF
>NA|12|TRBJ2-7|TRBV27|NA
TGTGCCAGCAGCTCCGTGGGTCACGAGCAGTACTTC
CASSSVGHEQYF
>NA|14|TRBJ2-5|TRBV10-3|NA
TGTGCCATCAGTGAGGGCAGAGGGCAAGAGACCCAGTACTTC
CAISEGRGQETQYF
>NA|15|TRBJ2-1|TRBV29-1|NA
TGCAGCGGTAAACATCAGGGGTACTCCTACAATGAGCAGTTCTTC
CSGKHQGYSYNEQFF
>NA|17|TRBJ2-7|TRBV7-9|TRBD1
TGTGCCAGCAGCTTATGCTCAGGGGGAATCTCTTGCTACGAGCAGTACTTC
CASSLCSGGISCYEQYF
>NA|14|TRBJ1-1|TRBV27|NA
TGTGCCAGCAGGAACATACAGGGCATGACTGAAGCTTTCTTT
CASRNIQGMTEAFF
>once|14|TRBJ1-2|TRBV4-1|NA
TGCGCCAGCAGCCAAGAAGTGGCAGGGGACGGCTACACCTTC
CASSQEVAGDGYTF
>NA|12|TRBJ2-7|TRBV6-1|NA
TGTGCCTCCCACTGGTCAGGCTACGAGCAGTACTTC
CASHWSGYEQYF
>NA|14|TRBJ2-7|TRBV28|TRBD1
TGTGCCAGCAGTTCCGTGGGGACAGTCTACGAGCAGTACTTC
CASSSVGTVYEQYF
>NA|15|TRBJ2-5|TRBV5-6|NA
TGTGCCAGCAGCTACTCCAGCGGACCTCGTGAGACCCAGTACTTC
CASSYSSGPRETQYF
>NA|14|TRBJ1-1|TRBV30|TRBD1
TGTGCCTCTCAATTGACAGGGCTGGACACTGAAGCTTTCTTT
CASQLTGLDTEAFF
>NA|14|TRBJ2-7|TRBV4-1|TRBD1
TGCGCCAGCAGCCGGGGGACAGGGGTTTACGAGCAGTACTTC
CASSRGTGVYEQYF
>NA|12|TRBJ1-1|TRBV29-1|NA
TGCAGCGTTGGAGGGGGTACTACTGAAGCTTTCTTT
CSVGGGTTEAFF
>NA|13|TRBJ1-1|TRBV6-1|NA
TGTGCCAGTTCTGCCGGGTCTCTAATGGGAGCTTTCTTT
CASSAGSLMGAFF
>NA|15|TRBJ2-1|TRBV11-2|NA
TGTGCCAGCAGCTTAGCTCTCGGGACCTACAATGAGCAGTTCTTC
CASSLALGTYNEQFF
>NA|15|TRBJ1-1|TRBV4-1|TRBD1
TGCGCCAGCAGCCTCCAACAGGGGGCACGAGCAGAAGCTTTCTTT
CASSLQQGARAEAFF
>NA|16|TRBJ2-2|TRBV28|TRBD2
TGTGCCAGCAACATTGGAGCGGGAGCTAACACCGGGGAGCTGTTTTTT
CASNIGAGANTGELFF
>once|16|TRBJ2-3|TRBV27|NA
TGTGCCAGCAGTTCTAAAGGGGGGGCTAGCACAGATACGCAGTATTTT
CASSSKGGASTDTQYF
>NA|14|TRBJ1-5|TRBV28|TRBD1
TGTGCCAGCAGTAACAGGGGAGGAGATCAGCCCCAGCATTTT
CASSNRGGDQPQHF
>NA|12|TRBJ1-2|TRBV10-2|NA
TGCGCCAGCAGTGAGGGTTACTATGGCTACACCTTC
CASSEGYYGYTF
>NA|12|TRBJ1-5|TRBV12-5|NA
TGTGCTAGTGGTGGACCTTTGATAGCCCAGCATTTT
CASGGPLIAQHF
>NA|14|TRBJ1-4|TRBV6-6|NA
TGTGCCAGCAGTTACGGGCAGGGTGGGGAAAAACTGTTTTTT
CASSYGQGGEKLFF
>NA|14|TRBJ1-1|TRBV4-1|TRBD1
TGCGCCAGCAGCCTCCGAGGACAGGGCACTGAAGCTTTCTTT
CASSLRGQGTEAFF
>NA|13|TRBJ2-7|TRBV5-1|NA
TGCGCCAGCAGCTGGGAGACAGTTTACGAGCAGTACTTC
CASSWETVYEQYF
>NA|15|TRBJ1-5|TRBV9|NA
TGTGCCAGCAGCGGCCGGCGGTCGGCAAATCAGCCCCAGCATTTT
CASSGRRSANQPQHF
>NA|12|TRBJ2-1|TRBV27|NA
TGTGCCAGCAGTTTATTTACAAGTGAGCAGTTCTTC
CASSLFTSEQFF
>NA|12|TRBJ1-5|TRBV28|NA
TGTGCCAGCAGTCCCGGCAATCAGCCCCAGCATTTT
CASSPGNQPQHF
>NA|11|TRBJ2-3|TRBV10-3|TRBD2
TGTGCCACCGGGGGGGCAGATACGCAGTATTTT
CATGGADTQYF
>many|11|TRBJ2-7|TRBV5-4|NA
TGTGCCAGCAGCTCCTCCTACGAGCAGTACTTC
CASSSSYEQYF
>NA|16|TRBJ2-7|TRBV4-2|TRBD1
TGTGCCAGCAGCCAAGGCTCGACAGGGGGTACCTACGAGCAGTACTTC
CASSQGSTGGTYEQYF
>once|12|TRBJ2-7|TRBV11-2|NA
TGTGCCAGCAGCTTTGGTGTTTACGAGCAGTACTTC
CASSFGVYEQYF
>NA|13|TRBJ2-7|TRBV4-2|NA
TGTGCCAGCAGCACCGCCCGGGGCTACGAGCAGTACTTC
CASSTARGYEQYF
>NA|12|TRBJ1-2|TRBV9|NA
TGTGCCAGCAGCGGGACAAGCTATGGCTACACCTTC
CASSGTSYGYTF
>NA|16|TRBJ2-1|TRBV10-3|TRBD2
TGTGCCATCAGTGAGTCTCGGACGGGAGGGCTTGGTGAGCAGTTCTTC
CAISESRTGGLGEQFF
>NA|14|TRBJ2-7|TRBV5-4|NA
TGTGCCAGCAGCTCCGGGACCCTGCGGGACGAGCAGTACTTC
CASSSGTLRDEQYF
>NA|14|TRBJ1-1|TRBV4-1|NA
TGCGCCAGCAGCCGGCAGGAGGGGGACACTGAAGCTTTCTTT
CASSRQEGDTEAFF
>NA|14|TRBJ2-7|TRBV14|NA
TGTGCCAGCAGTGCCGACAGTTCAACCTACGAGCAGTACTTC
CASSADSSTYEQYF
>NA|14|TRBJ2-7|TRBV5-1|NA
TGCGCCAGCAGTGAGGGAGGAATTGGCTACGAGCAGTACTTC
CASSEGGIGYEQYF
>NA|12|TRBJ1-1|TRBV6-1|NA
TGTGCCAGCAGTGAGTGGAACACTGAAGCTTTCTTT
CASSEWNTEAFF
>NA|15|TRBJ2-3|TRBV2|TRBD2
TGTGCCAGCAGTGAGGCTAGCGGAAGCACAGATACGCAGTATTTT
CASSEASGSTDTQYF
>NA|14|TRBJ2-3|TRBV15|NA
TGTGCCACCAGCAGAGATCTCGCCACAGATACGCAGTATTTT
CATSRDLATDTQYF
>NA|15|TRBJ2-1|TRBV5-1|TRBD2
TGCGCCAGCAGCTTGGGGCTAGCGGGGCACAATGAGCAGTTCTTC
CASSLGLAGHNEQFF
>NA|15|TRBJ2-2|TRBV5-4|NA
TGTGCCAGCAGCTCTTATACTAGCTTCACCGGGGAGCTGTTTTTT
CASSSYTSFTGELFF
>NA|15|TRBJ2-7|TRBV9|NA
TGTGCCAGCAGCGCCCTCGGATATGGAGGCTACGAGCAGTACTTC
CASSALGYGGYEQYF
>NA|14|TRBJ2-3|TRBV29-1|TRBD1
TGCAGCGGTCAATTGAACAGGGGGCCGGATACGCAGTATTTT
CSGQLNRGPDTQYF
>NA|15|TRBJ1-2|TRBV9|TRBD1
TGTGCCAGCAGCGTACGGGCAGGGGGTCCGTCTGGCTACACCTTC
CASSVRAGGPSGYTF
>NA|12|TRBJ2-7|TRBV28|NA
TGTGCCAGCAGTTTCGTGTCCTACGAGCAGTACTTC
CASSFVSYEQYF
>NA|15|TRBJ1-4|TRBV9|TRBD1
TGTGCCAGCAGCGGCTCCGGGACAGGGAATGAAAAACTGTTTTTT
CASSGSGTGNEKLFF
>NA|11|TRBJ2-7|TRBV11-2|NA
TGTGCCAGCAGCGAAAACTACGAGCAGTACTTC
CASSENYEQYF
>NA|17|TRBJ1-5|TRBV7-9|NA
TGTGCCAGCAGCCCGCGCCACGGGACCATCTCGGTACAGCCCCAGCATTTT
CASSPRHGTISVQPQHF
>NA|15|TRBJ2-3|TRBV27|TRBD1
TGTGCCAGCAGCTTAAGCTCCAGGGGGACAGATACGCAGTATTTT
CASSLSSRGTDTQYF